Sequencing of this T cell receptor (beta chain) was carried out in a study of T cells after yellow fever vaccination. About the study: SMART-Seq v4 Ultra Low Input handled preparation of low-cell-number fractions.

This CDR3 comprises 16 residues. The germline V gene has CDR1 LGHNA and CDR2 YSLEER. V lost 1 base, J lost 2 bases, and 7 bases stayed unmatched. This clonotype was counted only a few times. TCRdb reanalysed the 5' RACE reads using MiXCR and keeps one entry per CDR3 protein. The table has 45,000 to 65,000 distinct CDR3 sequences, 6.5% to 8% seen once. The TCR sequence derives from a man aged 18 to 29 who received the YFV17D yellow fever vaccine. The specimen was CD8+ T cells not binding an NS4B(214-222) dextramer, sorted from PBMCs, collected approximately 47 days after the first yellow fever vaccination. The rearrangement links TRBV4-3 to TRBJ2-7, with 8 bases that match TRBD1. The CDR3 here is CASSQAFDRGAYEQYF. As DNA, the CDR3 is TGCGCCAGCAGCCAAGCCTTCGACAGGGGCGCCTACGAGCAGTACTTC.